Below are 30 T cell receptor beta chains sequenced from a single sample in a study of CD8 T cells in ankylosing spondylitis. No antigen has been assigned to these receptors. General study results and limits: Characteristic of ankylosing spondylitis blood, it appeared, was a TCR beta motif comprising about eight highly homologous variants.

One entry per CDR3 protein results from TCRdb running MiXCR on the 5' RACE reads. The table records about 840,000 distinct CDR3 sequences, 10% to 15% of them present only once. Sequencing used blood, either unsorted or a sorted T cell fraction (not recorded which). The receptors were gathered from a male donor with ankylosing spondylitis.

The table lists this clonotype with a few counts. This sequence joins TRBV20-1 and TRBJ2-7, with 7 bases lining up with TRBD1. V lost 2 bases to trimming and J lost 3 bases; unmatched junction nucleotides: 7. Per the germline V gene, CDR1 is DFQATT and CDR2 is SNEGSKA (reference sequence). The CDR3 consists of 14 residues. This CDR3 reads CSARIGRGFYEQYF. CDR3 nucleotides: TGCAGTGCTAGAATTGGCAGGGGGTTCTACGAGCAGTACTTC.

The V call is TRBV20-1, the J call TRBJ2-3; D unclear. The CDR3 extends over 11 amino acids. The V end lost 6 bases, the J end lost 6 bases, and 10 bases lay between the germline ends. Germline CDR1 DFQATT, CDR2 SNEGSKA (reference sequence). The CDR3 DNA is TGCAGTGCCCGTACAAGGGATACGCAGTATTTT. It yields the protein CSARTRDTQYF.

The chain links TRBV9 to TRBJ1-2, with 11 bases aligning to TRBD1. The V gene end was trimmed by 3 bases and the J gene end by 6 bases; junction bases not matched to a gene: 1. This CDR3 is built from 13 residues. In germline, CDR1 is SGDLS, CDR2 YYNGEE. CDR3 sequence: CASSGGQGDGYTF. CDR3 sequence (DNA): TGTGCCAGCAGCGGGGGACAGGGGGATGGCTACACCTTC.

This clonotype was seen only a few times. The chain joins TRBV7-9 to TRBJ1-2; TRBD1 matches 7 bases. The CDR3 sequence is 13 residues long. Germline V gene sequence: CDR1 SEHNR, CDR2 FQNEAQ (reference sequence). The ends lost 5 bases at V and 3 bases at J; junction bases unmatched: 3. The CDR3, as DNA: TGTGCCAGCAGCCAGGGGGTTTACTATGGCTACACCTTC. Protein sequence: CASSQGVYYGYTF.

The chain uses TRBV20-1 and TRBJ1-6; possibly TRBD1 for D (6 bases). Trimming took off 6 bases at V and 8 bases at J, with 11 bases between the two ends. This CDR3 spans 12 amino acids. Germline CDR1 reads DFQATT; CDR2 reads SNEGSKA (reference sequence). In DNA, the CDR3 is TGCAGTGCCGAGGGGGGGGATTCACCCCTCCACTTT. Residues: CSAEGGDSPLHF.

This clonotype was recorded a few times. The V and J genes are TRBV20-1 and TRBJ2-5; 8 bases line up with TRBD2. The CDR3 totals 15 residues. Per germline, CDR1 DFQATT and CDR2 SNEGSKA (reference sequence). With 4 bases clipped from V and 5 bases from J, the junction kept 12 bases outside the gene matches. The CDR3 sequence is CSATESRGVLETQYF. In nucleotides, the CDR3 is TGCAGTGCTACAGAGTCGCGGGGGGTACTGGAGACCCAGTACTTC.

This clonotype has a handful of counts. The rearrangement links TRBV5-1 to TRBJ2-3, with 10 bases aligning to TRBD2. With V trimmed by 5 bases and J by 5 bases, 8 bases remained unmatched. The CDR3 is 15 amino acids. Germline V CDR1 and CDR2: SGHRS, YFSETQ. Here the CDR3 DNA reads TGCGCCAGCAGAGTGATAGCGGGGGGAGAAGATACGCAGTATTTT. Protein: CASRVIAGGEDTQYF. Full variable domain (remainder filled in from reference TRBV5-1 and TRBJ2-3): KAGVTQTPRYLIKTRGQQVTLSCSPISGHRSVSWYQQTPGQGLQFLFEYFSETQRNKGNFPGRFSGRQFSNSRSEMNVSTLELGDSALYLCASRVIAGGEDTQYFGPGTRLTVL.

This clonotype appeared a few times. The chain is built from TRBV11-2 and TRBJ1-1, with D possibly being TRBD1 (5 bases). The CDR3 has 14 amino acids. Germline V gives CDR1 SGHAT, CDR2 FQNNGV. With 6 bases removed from V and 5 bases from J, the gap between germline ends came to 16 bases. CDR3 amino acids: CASRLIRGGTEAFF. The CDR3 region has the DNA TGTGCCAGCAGATTAATACGGGGCGGTACTGAAGCTTTCTTT.

The V call is TRBV6-1, the J call TRBJ2-1, with TRBD2 matching 8 bases. Trimming removed 7 bases from V and 5 bases from J; junction bases left unmatched: 13. The CDR3 consists of 16 residues. Germline V gene sequence: CDR1 MNHNS, CDR2 SASEGT. CDR3 in amino acids: CASTDGIREGDNEQFF. The CDR3 nucleotides are TGTGCCAGCACCGATGGTATACGGGAGGGAGACAATGAGCAGTTCTTC.

This clonotype was recorded at least ten times. This chain uses TRBV29-1 with TRBJ1-2; no firm D call. The V end was cut by 4 bases, the J end by 4 bases, with 10 bases between. This CDR3 is built from 12 residues. In germline, CDR1 is SQVTM, CDR2 ANQGSEA. The CDR3 protein is CSVGDGGYGYTF. CDR3 DNA: TGCAGCGTTGGCGACGGAGGCTATGGCTACACCTTC. Supplemented by reference TRBV29-1 and TRBJ1-2, the full variable domain reads SAVISQKPSRDICQRGTSLTIQCQVDSQVTMMFWYRQQPGQSLTLIATANQGSEATYESGFVIDKFPISRPNLTFSTLTVSNMSPEDSSIYLCSVGDGGYGYTFGSGTRLTVV.

There are many counts of this clonotype. The rearrangement links TRBV6-1 to TRBJ2-7; 8 bases are a match to TRBD2. Trimming removed 6 bases from V and 3 bases from J; junction bases left unmatched: 10. This CDR3 has 15 amino acids. Looked up from germline, CDR1 is MNHNS and CDR2 is SASEGT. The CDR3: CASSRVGAGGYEQYF. The CDR3 DNA sequence: TGTGCCAGCAGCCGCGTAGGGGCGGGGGGCTACGAGCAGTACTTC.

The chain links TRBV2 to TRBJ2-3; D is possibly TRBD2 (5 bases). CDR1 and CDR2 from the germline V gene are SNHLY and FYNNEI. V was pared by 8 bases and J by 2 bases, with 14 bases between. CDR3 size: 14 residues. CDR3: CASATDSFTDTQYF. The DNA for the CDR3 is TGTGCCAGCGCGACGGACTCCTTCACAGATACGCAGTATTTT.

This clonotype has only a few counts. The chain joins TRBV20-1 to TRBJ1-5; D possibly corresponds to TRBD1 (6 bases). Trimming removed 3 bases from V and 6 bases from J, with 15 bases in between. The CDR3 is 14 amino acids. Germline V CDR1 and CDR2: DFQATT, SNEGSKA (reference sequence). CDR3 region: CSASISGAVQPQHF. CDR3 coding DNA: TGCAGTGCTAGTATTTCAGGGGCTGTTCAGCCCCAGCATTTT.

This clonotype was seen only a few times. The chain couples TRBV4-1 to TRBJ2-3; 7 bases match TRBD2. The V and J ends lost 4 bases and 6 bases, in that order; junction bases with no gene match: 10. The CDR3 has 15 amino acids. Germline assignment: CDR1 MGHRA and CDR2 YSYEKL. CDR3 sequence reads: CASSPLAAGGDTQYF. In nucleotides, the CDR3 is TGCGCCAGCAGCCCGCTAGCTGCCGGGGGGGATACGCAGTATTTT.

The sample holds many counts of this clonotype. This chain uses TRBV20-1 with TRBJ2-6; a possible D gene is TRBD1 (6 bases). CDR3 length equals 15 residues. Trimming pared 5 bases from V and 0 bases from J, leaving 11 bases between. The germline V gene encodes CDR1 DFQATT and CDR2 SNEGSKA (reference sequence). CDR3: CSASPQGSGANVLTF. CDR3 in DNA: TGCAGTGCTTCTCCACAGGGCTCTGGGGCCAACGTCCTGACTTTC.

The rearrangement joins TRBV20-1 to TRBJ2-3; TRBD2 aligns across 8 bases. CDR1 DFQATT and CDR2 SNEGSKA come from the germline V gene (reference sequence). CDR3 length equals 14 residues. V lost 6 bases, J lost 2 bases, and 7 bases stayed unmatched. CDR3 sequence (DNA): TGCAGTGCCCGGGGGGGCGGGTACACAGATACGCAGTATTTT. This encodes CSARGGGYTDTQYF.

This clonotype was picked up a small number of times. The chain uses TRBV7-2 and TRBJ2-7; TRBD2 aligns across 12 bases. Germline CDR1 is SGHTA and CDR2 is FQGNSA. The length of the CDR3 is 15 residues. The V and J ends lost 3 bases and 3 bases, in that order; junction bases with no gene match: 3. The CDR3: CASSFTSGGNYEQYF. CDR3 sequence (DNA): TGTGCCAGCAGCTTTACTAGCGGGGGGAACTACGAGCAGTACTTC.

This clonotype was picked up a small number of times. The chain couples TRBV7-8 to TRBJ1-2; no firm D call. Trimming stripped 0 bases from V and 9 bases from J, with 11 bases between. Per the germline V gene, CDR1 is SGHVS and CDR2 is FQNEAQ. CDR3 length: 13 amino acids. The CDR3 here is CASSLAGVVRYTF. The CDR3 nucleotides read TGTGCCAGCAGCTTAGCTGGCGTTGTACGCTACACCTTC.

This clonotype was counted a single time. The rearrangement joins TRBV27 to TRBJ2-7; possible D gene TRBD1, 6 bases. The germline CDR1 and CDR2 sequences are MNHEY and SMNVEV (reference sequence). With 6 bases removed from V and 0 bases from J, the gap between germline ends came to 15 bases. The CDR3 extends over 15 amino acids. The CDR3 reads CASRIRQVSSYEQYF. The DNA for the CDR3 is TGTGCCAGCAGGATCCGACAGGTGAGCTCCTACGAGCAGTACTTC.

CDR3 sequence: CATSDARDPDREQFF. The CDR3 DNA reads as TGTGCCACCAGTGATGCACGGGACCCTGATAGGGAGCAGTTCTTC. V usage is TRBV24-1 and J usage is TRBJ2-1; possibly TRBD1 or TRBD2 for D (5 bases each). There are 15 residues in the CDR3. Germline assignment: CDR1 KGHDR and CDR2 SFDVKD. Trimming removed 3 bases at V and 10 bases at J, with 18 bases between.

In this sample, this clonotype turned up a few times. J is TRBJ2-7 and V is TRBV15, with unresolved D. Germline V lookup: CDR1 LNHNV, CDR2 YYDKDF (reference sequence). This CDR3 is built from 14 residues. V shed 3 bases and J shed 1 base, with 10 bases lying between them. As DNA, the CDR3 is TGTGCCACCAGCAGGGAGAAAGGTTCCTACGAGCAGTACTTC. Its translation: CATSREKGSYEQYF. Combining the CDR3 with reference TRBV15 and TRBJ2-7 gives the whole variable domain DAMVIQNPRYQVTQFGKPVTLSCSQTLNHNVMYWYQQKSSQAPKLLFHYYDKDFNNEADTPDNFQSRRPNTSFCFLDIRSPGLGDTAMYLCATSREKGSYEQYFGPGTRLTVT.

The sample holds a few counts of this clonotype. CDR3 DNA sequence: TGTGCCAGCAGCCCACAATACAATGAGCAGTTCTTC. Amino acid sequence: CASSPQYNEQFF. The rearrangement uses TRBV25-1 and TRBJ2-1; the D is unclear. This CDR3 is 12 amino acids long. Germline CDR1 and CDR2: MGHDK and SYGVNS. V was cut by 6 bases and J by 4 bases, with 7 bases left in between.

V usage is TRBV5-1 and J usage is TRBJ2-7; 9 bases fit TRBD2. With 7 bases clipped from V and 3 bases from J, the junction kept 5 bases outside the gene matches. This CDR3 has 13 residues. CDR1 and CDR2 from the germline V gene are SGHRS and YFSETQ. CDR3 bases: TGCGCCAGCGGCAGAGCGGGGGGCTACGAGCAGTACTTC. Its protein is CASGRAGGYEQYF.

As concerns this clonotype: A much larger clone lies a single base off, so this may be a read error. V usage is TRBV20-1 and J usage is TRBJ2-1, with 10 nucleotides matching TRBD2. There are 16 residues in the CDR3. The germline V gene encodes CDR1 DFQATT and CDR2 SNEGSKA (reference sequence). The CDR3 nucleotides are TGCTGTGCTAGAGTGGCTAGCGGGAGCTCCTACAATGAGCAGTTCTTC. Its translation is CCARVASGSSYNEQFF.

This clonotype was counted between two and nine times. This chain connects TRBV24-1 to TRBJ2-7, with D uncertain. V was trimmed by 0 bases and J by 7 bases, leaving 6 bases between them. The CDR3 is 12 amino acids. Germline loops: CDR1 KGHDR, CDR2 SFDVKD. The CDR3 here is CATSDLQEEQYF. CDR3 DNA sequence: TGTGCCACCAGTGATTTGCAAGAGGAGCAGTACTTC.

The chain combines TRBV5-1 with TRBJ1-1; D is unresolved. The V gene's germline CDR1 is SGHRS and CDR2 YFSETQ. CDR3 size: 15 residues. V was trimmed by 1 base and J by 4 bases, leaving 14 bases between them. DNA of the CDR3: TGCGCCAGCAGCTTGAACAGCTTCATGGGCACTGAAGCTTTCTTT. It encodes CASSLNSFMGTEAFF.

This clonotype was counted at least ten times. The chain uses TRBV7-2 and TRBJ2-5; 13 bases align to TRBD2. The CDR3 runs 17 residues. Per the germline V gene, CDR1 is SGHTA and CDR2 is FQGNSA. The junction had 9 bases not matched to a gene; V was cut back by 6 bases and J by 2 bases. The DNA for the CDR3 is TGTGCCAGCAGGGGGACTAGCGGGACACGAAAACAAGAGACCCAGTACTTC. Translating it yields CASRGTSGTRKQETQYF. Filled out from reference TRBV7-2 and TRBJ2-5, the complete variable domain reads GAGVSQSPSNKVTEKGKDVELRCDPISGHTALYWYRQSLGQGLEFLIYFQGNSAPDKSGLPSDRFSAERTGGSVSTLTIQRTQQEDSAVYLCASRGTSGTRKQETQYFGPGTRLLVL.

This clonotype showed up many times. The chain uses TRBV6-5 and TRBJ2-5; D is uncertain. V gave up 0 bases and J gave up 5 bases, with 7 bases separating them. CDR3 length: 13 amino acids. The V gene's germline CDR1 is MNHEY and CDR2 SVGAGI. The CDR3 DNA is TGTGCCAGCAGTTACTCGGGTGTGGAGACCCAGTACTTC. Translating gives CASSYSGVETQYF.

This clonotype has more than one count but fewer than ten. J is TRBJ2-3 and V is TRBV5-1, with 10 nucleotides matching TRBD2. CDR3 length: 15 amino acids. CDR1 is SGHRS, CDR2 YFSETQ, per germline. Trimming took 6 bases from V and 0 from J; bases not matched to a gene: 4. The CDR3 DNA reads as TGCGCCAGCAAGGGACTAGCGACAAGCACAGATACGCAGTATTTT. Protein product: CASKGLATSTDTQYF.

This clonotype was counted a few times. The V and J genes are TRBV7-9 and TRBJ1-5, with D perhaps TRBD1 (6 bases). CDR3 length equals 14 residues. The germline gives CDR1 SEHNR, CDR2 FQNEAQ (reference sequence). Trimming pared 8 bases from V and 5 bases from J, leaving 16 bases between. The CDR3 here is CASQLGQPHQPQHF. CDR3 nucleotides: TGTGCCAGCCAGCTCGGACAGCCACATCAGCCCCAGCATTTT.